The 19 T cell receptor beta chains presented below share a single source sample, sequenced in a study of human T cells and chemical hapten exposure. Unfractionated whole blood yielded the extracted total RNA. TCRdb re-derived calls from the 5' RACE reads in MiXCR, one entry per CDR3 protein. The table has 130,000 or so distinct CDR3 sequences, 4.1% seen once. These receptors came from a female donor in good health.

Turning to this clonotype: A much larger clone differs from this one at a single base, so this may be a read error. This chain uses TRBV5-1 with TRBJ1-1, with 10 bases lining up with TRBD1. The CDR3 runs to 15 residues. Germline V gene sequence: CDR1 SGHRS, CDR2 YFSETQ. J gave up 5 bases and V 1 base, and 5 bases lay outside the gene matches. CDR3 nucleotide sequence: TGCGCCAGCAGCTTGACCATGGGACAGGGGACTGAAGCTTTCTTT. Protein product: CASSLTMGQGTEAFF.

This clonotype was recorded at least ten times. The V gene is TRBV7-6, the J gene TRBJ2-5, with unresolved D. The CDR3 has 12 amino acids. With 5 bases removed from V and 1 base from J, the gap between germline ends came to 5 bases. CDR1 is SGHVS, CDR2 FNYEAQ, per germline. The CDR3, as DNA: TGTGCCAGCAGCAGAGTCCAAGAGACCCAGTACTTC. This gives the protein CASSRVQETQYF.

This clonotype was picked up many times. A much larger clone differs from this one at a single base, so this may be a read error. The J gene is TRBJ2-7, the V gene TRBV28; 7 bases match TRBD2. CDR1 and CDR2 (germline): MDHEN, SYDVKM. The CDR3 totals 15 residues. The DNA for the CDR3 is TGTGCCAGCAGTTTCGTAGCGGGCCTCTCCGACGAGCAGTACTTC. Protein product: CASSFVAGLSDEQYF. Complete variable domain (other parts from reference TRBV28 and TRBJ2-7): DVKVTQSSRYLVKRTGEKVFLECVQDMDHENMFWYRQDPGLGLRLIYFSYDVKMKEKGDIPEGYSVSREKKERFSLILESASTNQTSMYLCASSFVAGLSDEQYFGPGTRLTVT.

This clonotype was counted ten times or more. The chain recombines TRBV6-1 with TRBJ1-5; no definite D call. The V and J ends lost 4 bases and 7 bases respectively, with 11 bases between them. The CDR3 extends over 13 amino acids. The germline CDR1 and CDR2 sequences are MNHNS and SASEGT. CDR3 nucleotides: TGTGCCAGCAGTGTTTTGGAGGTACAGCCCCAGCATTTT. Its translation is CASSVLEVQPQHF.

This clonotype showed up many times. The V and J genes are TRBV28 and TRBJ1-1; tentative D call: TRBD1 (5 bases). In germline, CDR1 is MDHEN, CDR2 SYDVKM. V was pared by 0 bases and J by 3 bases, with 17 bases between. CDR3 length equals 17 residues. The CDR3 loop is CASSLWQGRSGDTEAFF. CDR3 coding DNA: TGTGCCAGCAGTTTATGGCAGGGTAGATCTGGGGACACTGAAGCTTTCTTT.

This clonotype was detected ten times or more. The CDR3 DNA reads as TGTGCCATCAGCCGGGACTTAGGGCCCAATAGTCTTGGCTACACCTTC. This sequence encodes CAISRDLGPNSLGYTF. V usage is TRBV10-3 and J usage is TRBJ1-2; D might be TRBD1 (5 bases). The V gene's germline CDR1 is ENHRY and CDR2 SYGVKD. V was cut by 6 bases and J by 7 bases, with 24 bases left in between. This CDR3 region has 16 residues.

This clonotype was counted many times. This chain uses TRBV5-6 with TRBJ1-3; TRBD1 might be the D (5 bases). The CDR3 length is 18 residues. Trimming cost V 3 bases and J 3 bases, with 22 bases left between them. CDR1 is SGHDT, CDR2 YYEEEE, per germline. The CDR3 DNA reads as TGTGCCAGCAGCTATTCCCATGGGACGGAGCGAGATGGAAACACCATATATTTT. This translates into CASSYSHGTERDGNTIYF.

This clonotype was seen a few times. V is TRBV5-1 and J is TRBJ2-3; 7 nucleotides match TRBD2. The CDR3 runs 15 residues. The ends lost 1 base at V and 2 bases at J; junction bases unmatched: 4. The germline V gene encodes CDR1 SGHRS and CDR2 YFSETQ. CDR3 DNA sequence: TGCGCCAGCAGCTTGTCTAGCGGCCACACAGATACGCAGTATTTT. It specifies CASSLSSGHTDTQYF.

This clonotype was picked up many times. The chain joins TRBV20-1 to TRBJ2-3; 7 nucleotides align to TRBD2. The CDR3 consists of 14 residues. Germline CDR1 is DFQATT and CDR2 is SNEGSKA (reference sequence). The CDR3, as DNA: TGCAGCGTGGCGGGGGAACTACTCACAGATACGCAGTATTTT. Its translation is CSVAGELLTDTQYF.

V usage is TRBV21-1 and J usage is TRBJ2-5; TRBD2 was called by the table and not checked on the DNA. TRBV21-1 is marked as a pseudogene. The CDR3 runs to 16 residues. The CDR3 coding sequence is TGTGCCAGCAGCAGGTGGGAACTACGGGGGCAAGAGACCCAGTACTTC. This codes for CASSRWELRGQETQYF.

This chain uses TRBV28 with TRBJ2-7, with 9 bases that match TRBD2. The CDR3 runs 15 residues. After removal of 6 bases from V and 2 bases from J, the junction contained 8 bases not matched to a gene. Germline V gives CDR1 MDHEN, CDR2 SYDVKM. CDR3 loop: CASRPPAGGTYEQYF. For the CDR3, the DNA is TGTGCCAGCAGACCGCCAGCGGGGGGTACCTACGAGCAGTACTTC.

This clonotype was recorded many times. This chain joins TRBV5-1 and TRBJ1-1, with a possible D match to TRBD1 (6 bases). CDR3 length equals 15 residues. Germline-derived CDR1 and CDR2 are SGHRS and YFSETQ. Trimming cost V 0 bases and J 5 bases, with 14 bases left between them. The CDR3 reads CASSLVPRGETEAFF. In nucleotides, the CDR3 is TGCGCCAGCAGCTTGGTCCCCAGGGGTGAGACTGAAGCTTTCTTT.

The chain has TRBV6-5 and TRBJ1-5, with D unclear. Germline V gene data show CDR1 as MNHEY and CDR2 as SVGAGI. This CDR3 is 15 amino acids long. Trimming shortened V by 7 bases and J by 3 bases, and 16 bases separated the two germline ends. CDR3 residues: CASTDFKGSNQPQHF. The CDR3 nucleotides read TGTGCCAGCACCGACTTCAAAGGTTCCAATCAGCCCCAGCATTTT.

This clonotype was detected many times. The chain joins TRBV28 to TRBJ1-2; D not resolved. This CDR3 contains 14 residues. CDR1 and CDR2 (germline): MDHEN, SYDVKM. V was cut by 5 bases and J by 1 base, with 11 bases left in between. CDR3 region: CASSPSPHNYGYTF. CDR3 nucleotides: TGTGCCAGCAGTCCCTCCCCTCATAACTATGGCTACACCTTC.

With respect to this clonotype: A much larger clone sits a single nucleotide away, making a read error possible. The CDR3 bases are TGTGCCAGCATCGAGGCCTCATTTGGCGTTTACGAGCAGTACTTC. Translated: CASIEASFGVYEQYF. The chain couples TRBV28 to TRBJ2-7, with D hard to call. CDR1 and CDR2 from the germline V gene are MDHEN and SYDVKM. The length of the CDR3 is 15 residues. Trimming took off 7 bases at V and 4 bases at J, with 20 bases between the two ends.

This clonotype was found many times. The rearrangement uses TRBV12-3 or TRBV12-4 and TRBJ1-3; weak D call: TRBD1 (6 bases). The CDR3 is 15 residues long. The V gene lost 6 bases and the J gene lost 0 bases, with 12 bases spanning the gap. The CDR3 DNA is TGTGCCAGCAGGGGTGTAGGGGGCTCTGGAAACACCATATATTTT. Translated, it gives CASRGVGGSGNTIYF.

This clonotype was observed at least ten times. The gene calls are TRBV3-1 and TRBJ2-3, with 8 bases matching TRBD2. V shed 3 bases, J shed 5 bases, and the junction held 10 bases outside the gene matches. The CDR3 totals 16 residues. The germline V gene encodes CDR1 LGHDT and CDR2 YNNKEL (reference sequence). CDR3 protein: CASSHPRGGWRDTQYF. The CDR3 DNA reads as TGTGCCAGCAGCCATCCCCGGGGGGGGTGGAGAGATACGCAGTATTTT.

This clonotype was observed many times. V is TRBV7-6 and J is TRBJ2-5; D uncertain. The CDR3 runs to 13 residues. The V and J ends lost 5 bases and 3 bases respectively, with 10 bases between them. From germline, CDR1 is SGHVS and CDR2 FNYEAQ. CDR3 protein: CASSLSPKETQYF. The DNA of the CDR3 is TGTGCCAGCAGCCTTAGCCCTAAAGAGACCCAGTACTTC.

The chain combines TRBV7-9 with TRBJ1-2; D gene unclear. V lost 1 base and J lost 3, with 9 bases in between. The CDR3 spans 14 residues. CDR1 and CDR2 (germline): SEHNR, FQNEAQ (reference sequence). The CDR3 sequence is CASSLVNADYGYTF. CDR3 coding DNA: TGTGCCAGCAGCTTAGTAAACGCGGACTATGGCTACACCTTC.